This T cell receptor (beta chain) was found in a study of Graves' ophthalmopathy and Graves' hyperthyroidism. The sequenced template was RNA, covering the TCR beta CDR3 region. The first-round RT-PCR employed HTBI primers together with the Qiagen OneStep RT-PCR kit. A multiplex PCR was then performed as the second round. TCRdb reanalysed the multiplex PCR reads using MiXCR and keeps one entry per CDR3 protein. Of approximately 700,000 distinct CDR3 sequences listed, about two fifths are singletons. Study-level results: Forecasting of ophthalmopathy progression by the model achieved around 71% sensitivity and roughly 78% specificity. Among thyroid clonotypes expanded above 0.001 frequency, most also appeared in blood. Discriminating ophthalmopathy from stable hyperthyroidism, a 13-signature model attained a sensitivity of 87.88% and a specificity of about 81%.

This clonotype was observed a few times. Its cognate antigen is unknown. The CDR3 sequence is 16 residues long. The V gene lost 8 bases and the J gene lost 1 base, with 20 bases spanning the gap. The sequenced material came from peripheral blood. The source is an adult man with Graves' ophthalmopathy. The chain links TRBV12-3 or TRBV12-4 to TRBJ1-1, with D possibly TRBD1 on 5 matching bases. CDR3 in amino acids: CASGPAQEKWNTEAFF. DNA of the CDR3: TGTGCCAGCGGACCCGCACAGGAAAAATGGAACACTGAAGCTTTCTTT.